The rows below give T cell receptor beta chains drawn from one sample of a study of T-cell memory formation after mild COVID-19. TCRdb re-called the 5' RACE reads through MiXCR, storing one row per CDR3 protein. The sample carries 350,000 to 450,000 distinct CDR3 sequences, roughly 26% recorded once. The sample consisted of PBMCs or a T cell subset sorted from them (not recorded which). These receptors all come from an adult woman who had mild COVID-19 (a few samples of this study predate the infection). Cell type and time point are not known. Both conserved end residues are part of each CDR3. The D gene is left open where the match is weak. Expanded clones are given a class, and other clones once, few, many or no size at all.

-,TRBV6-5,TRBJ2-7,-,TGTGCCAGCAGTCGGGGGACCCTGTCCTACGAGCAGTACTTC,CASSRGTLSYEQYF
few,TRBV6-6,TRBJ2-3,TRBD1,TGTGCCAGCAGGCCGGACAGGGGCGAAGCAGATACGCAGTATTTT,CASRPDRGEADTQYF
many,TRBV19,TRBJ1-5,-,TGTGCCAGTAGTATAGGTAAGGGAATGCGCCCTTATAGCAATCAGCCCCAGCATTTT,CASSIGKGMRPYSNQPQHF
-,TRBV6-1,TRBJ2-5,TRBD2,TGTGCCAGCAGTGAATGGCGGGGGGGCCAAGAGACCCAGTACTTC,CASSEWRGGQETQYF
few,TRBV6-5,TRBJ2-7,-,TGTGCCAGCAGTTACGCAGCTTCCTACGAGCAGTACTTC,CASSYAASYEQYF
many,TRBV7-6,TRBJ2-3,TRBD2,TGTGCCAGCACATTACTAGCGGGAGTAACCACAGATACGCAGTATTTT,CASTLLAGVTTDTQYF
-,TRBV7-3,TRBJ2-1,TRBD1,TGTGCCAGCAGCTCTGGGACAGGGTTCGGTGAGCAGTTCTTC,CASSSGTGFGEQFF
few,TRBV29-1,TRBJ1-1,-,TGCAGCGTTGAAGTCCCACGACGGGCCGGAACTGAAGCTTTCTTT,CSVEVPRRAGTEAFF
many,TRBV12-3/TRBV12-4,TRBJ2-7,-,TGTGCCAGCAGTCAACAACGCGAGCAGTACTTC,CASSQQREQYF
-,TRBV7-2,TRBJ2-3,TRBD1,TGTGCCAGCAGCTTAGCCGAGACAGGGGCAGATACGCAGTATTTT,CASSLAETGADTQYF
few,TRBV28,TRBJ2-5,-,TGTGCCAGTGCTACTCAGGAGACCCAGTACTTC,CASATQETQYF
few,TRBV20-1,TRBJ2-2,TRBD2,TGCAGTGCTAGGGTGGGACTAGCAGCGAACACCGGGGAGCTGTTTTTT,CSARVGLAANTGELFF
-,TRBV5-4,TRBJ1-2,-,TGTGCCAGCAGCTTGATCGACGGCAACTATGGCTACACCTTC,CASSLIDGNYGYTF
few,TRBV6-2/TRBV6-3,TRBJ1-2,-,TGTGCCAGCAGCCCATTGAAGGAATACTATGGCTACACCTTC,CASSPLKEYYGYTF
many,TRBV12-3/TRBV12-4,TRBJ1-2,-,TGTGCCAGCAGTTCACCCTCGAACTATGGCTACACCTTC,CASSSPSNYGYTF
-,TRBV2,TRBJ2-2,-,TGTGCCAGCAGTGGTCTAGGCGGTCCCGCCGGGGAGCTGTTTTTT,CASSGLGGPAGELFF
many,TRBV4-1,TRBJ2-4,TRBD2,TGCGCCAGCAGCCAAGATTCCAGCGGGGGGCGCAACCGTTACAAAAACATTCAGTACTTC,CASSQDSSGGRNRYKNIQYF
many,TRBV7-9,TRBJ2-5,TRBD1,TGTGCCAGCAGCGAAACTCAGGGGGTAGGGGGAGAGACCCAGTACTTC,CASSETQGVGGETQYF
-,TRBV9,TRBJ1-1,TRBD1,TGTGCCAGCAGCGTGACAGGGACCGCGGCGGAAGAAGCTTTCTTT,CASSVTGTAAEEAFF
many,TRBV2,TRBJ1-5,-,TGTGCCAGCAGCCCCCGACAGATTAGCAATCAGCCCCAGCATTTT,CASSPRQISNQPQHF
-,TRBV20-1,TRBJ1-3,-,TGCAGTGCTAGCGAGCCGCTCTCTGGAAACACCATATATTTT,CSASEPLSGNTIYF
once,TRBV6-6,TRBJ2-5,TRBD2,TGTGCCAGCAGTTACGGTGGTCGGGGGGAAGCAGAGACCCAGTACTTC,CASSYGGRGEAETQYF
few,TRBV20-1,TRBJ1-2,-,TGCAGTGCTCCTTATCATGGCTACACCTTC,CSAPYHGYTF
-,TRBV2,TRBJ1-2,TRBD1,TGTGCCAGCAGTCTTCAAATCGATACAGGGGTGCCTAACTATGGCTACACCTTC,CASSLQIDTGVPNYGYTF
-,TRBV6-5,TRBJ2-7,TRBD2,TGTGCCAGCAGTGACTCGACTAGCGCGAGCTCCTACGAGCAGTACTTC,CASSDSTSASSYEQYF
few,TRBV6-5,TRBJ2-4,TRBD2,TGTGCCAGCCGATGGGGAGGGGCGGGAAACATTCAGTACTTC,CASRWGGAGNIQYF
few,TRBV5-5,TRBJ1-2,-,TGTGCCAGCAGCCACCCCACCCCGGATATTAACTATGGCTACACCTTC,CASSHPTPDINYGYTF
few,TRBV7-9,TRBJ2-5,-,TGTGCCAGCAGCTTAAACAGTGGAGAGACCCAGTACTTC,CASSLNSGETQYF
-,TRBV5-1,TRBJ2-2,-,TGCGCCAGCAGCCCCCTGGCAGTGAACACCGGGGAGCTGTTTTTT,CASSPLAVNTGELFF
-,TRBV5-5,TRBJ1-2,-,TGTGCCAGCAGCCAAGGACTGAATAACTATGGCTACACCTTC,CASSQGLNNYGYTF
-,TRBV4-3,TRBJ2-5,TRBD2,TGCGCCAGCAGCCCAGGGAGGGCTAATCAAGAGACCCAGTACTTC,CASSPGRANQETQYF
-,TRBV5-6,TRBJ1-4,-,TGTGCCAGCAGCTTGGGACGGTGGAATGAAAAACTGTTTTTT,CASSLGRWNEKLFF
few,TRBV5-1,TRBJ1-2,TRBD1,TGCGCCAGCAGCTCGGCCCCGGGACAGGGGGGAAGTAGCTATGGCTACACCTTC,CASSSAPGQGGSSYGYTF
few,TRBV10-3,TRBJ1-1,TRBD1,TGTGCCATCAGTACCGGGACAGCCTTCCCTCCCTTGAACACTGAAGCTTTCTTT,CAISTGTAFPPLNTEAFF
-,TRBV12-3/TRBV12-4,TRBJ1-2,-,TGTGCCAGCAGTTTAGGTAACGGGCACAAGAGCTACACCTTC,CASSLGNGHKSYTF
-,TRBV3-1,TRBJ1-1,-,TGTGCCAGCAGCCAGATGGGGACTGAAGCTTTCTTT,CASSQMGTEAFF
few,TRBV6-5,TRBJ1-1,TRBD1,TGTGCCAGCATCGTAATCAGGGGGCGCGGCACTGAAGCTTTCTTT,CASIVIRGRGTEAFF
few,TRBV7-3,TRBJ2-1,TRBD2,TGTGCCAGCAGCTTAACCCCGGGACTAGCGGGAGGGGGTGAGCAGTTCTTC,CASSLTPGLAGGGEQFF
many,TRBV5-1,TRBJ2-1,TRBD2,TGCGCCAGCGTGCGAGTCGGGGGGGCTGCCGATGAGCAGTTCTTC,CASVRVGGAADEQFF
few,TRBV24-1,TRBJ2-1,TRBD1,TGTGCCACCAGTGATTTGACAGGGGGGACCTACAATGAGCAGTTCTTC,CATSDLTGGTYNEQFF
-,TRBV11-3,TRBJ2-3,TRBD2,TGTGCCAGCAGCTTAGGAGGCCTAGCGGGGTACACAGATACGCAGTATTTT,CASSLGGLAGYTDTQYF
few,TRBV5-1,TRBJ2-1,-,TGCGCCAGCAGCTTGGAATGGGGTAATGAGCAGTTCTTC,CASSLEWGNEQFF
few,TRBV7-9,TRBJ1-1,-,TGTGCCAGCAGCTTAATTGGTTTGGGGGACACTGAAGCTTTCTTT,CASSLIGLGDTEAFF
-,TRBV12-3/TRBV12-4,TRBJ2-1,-,TGTGCCAGCAGTTTTGGGTGGACGGAGGGGAACAATGAGCAGTTCTTC,CASSFGWTEGNNEQFF
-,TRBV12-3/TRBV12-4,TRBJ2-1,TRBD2,TGTGCCAGCGGAAGCGGGAGGGCCGCCCATGAGCAGTTCTTC,CASGSGRAAHEQFF
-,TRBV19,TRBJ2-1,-,TGTGCCAGTAGTGTACCGGGACCCCTGTACAATGAGCAGTTCTTC,CASSVPGPLYNEQFF
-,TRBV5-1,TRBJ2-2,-,TGCGCCAGTTCCAGGGACGGCGGGGAGCTGTTTTTT,CASSRDGGELFF
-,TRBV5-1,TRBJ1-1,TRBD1,TGCGCCAGCAGCTCGTACAGGGGGTCGGACACTGAAGCTTTCTTT,CASSSYRGSDTEAFF